This TCR beta chain comes out of a study of CD8 T cell repertoires and HIV-1 epitope variants. About the research overall: Epitopes were three Gag families plus Nef HW9 and YT9.

The CDR3 contains 16 residues. Germline V gene lookup returns CDR1 SGHRS and CDR2 YFSETQ. V was cut by 4 bases and J by 3 bases, with 20 bases left in between. Concerning this clone: The target antigen is unknown.

Produced via immunoSEQ multiplex PCR; TCRdb's table is partial and in-frame only. The repertoire holds fewer than 6,500 clones, with more than 65% as singletons. The chain combines TRBV5-1 with TRBJ2-7; possible D gene TRBD1, 6 bases. Material for sequencing was cultured CD8+ T cells derived from PBMCs. The receptor's source is a male donor with HIV. The CDR3 DNA follows: TGCGCCAGCAGCCAGGAGAACAGGGATTTAGGCTACGAGCAGTACTTC. Translation: CASSQENRDLGYEQYF.